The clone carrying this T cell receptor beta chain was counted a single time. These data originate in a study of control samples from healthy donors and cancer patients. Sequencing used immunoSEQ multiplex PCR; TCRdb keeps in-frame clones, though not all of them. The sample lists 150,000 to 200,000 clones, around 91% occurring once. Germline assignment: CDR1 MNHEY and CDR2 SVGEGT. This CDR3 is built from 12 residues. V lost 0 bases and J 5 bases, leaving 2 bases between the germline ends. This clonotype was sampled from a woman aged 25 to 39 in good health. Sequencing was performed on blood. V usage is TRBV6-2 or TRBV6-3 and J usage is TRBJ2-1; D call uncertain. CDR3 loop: CASSYSDNEQFF. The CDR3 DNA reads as TGTGCCAGCAGTTACTCAGACAATGAGCAGTTCTTC.